This paragraph covers one TCR beta chain sequence. What it binds is unknown. Sequenced by immunoSEQ multiplex PCR; TCRdb stores in-frame clones only, minus some. Of 75,000 to 100,000 clones in the sample, 85% to 95% were seen once. These data come from a study of siplizumab effects on memory and regulatory T cells. The study's findings and limits: Memory cells seemed less diverse than naive T cells, which seemed major alloresponse contributors.

Per germline, CDR1 SNHLY and CDR2 FYNNEI. The ends lost 1 base at V and 3 bases at J; junction bases unmatched: 6. The CDR3 is 16 amino acids. The source material was non-Treg CD4+ T cells sorted from blood. The TCR originated in a human donor in good health. V gene TRBV2 combines with J gene TRBJ2-1, with 7 bases aligning to TRBD2. This chain's CDR3 is CASSEEVGGYYNEQFF. DNA for the CDR3: TGTGCCAGCAGTGAAGAGGTGGGAGGGTACTACAATGAGCAGTTCTTC. The full variable domain, completed using reference TRBV2 and TRBJ2-1, is EPEVTQTPSHQVTQMGQEVILRCVPISNHLYFYWYRQILGQKVEFLVSFYNNEISEKSEIFDDQFSVERPDGSNFTLKIRSTKLEDSAMYFCASSEEVGGYYNEQFFGPGTRLTVL.